This entry concerns a single T cell receptor beta chain. Its specificity is not known. The sample belongs to a study of identifying expanded T cells in peripheral blood. Study results and limitations: Two-week clone count variance significantly increased as total template count grew.

Generated by immunoSEQ multiplex PCR, the TCRdb table keeps only in-frame clones and is missing some. The sample lists 65,000 to 95,000 clones; roughly 90% were seen once. This CDR3 comprises 15 residues. V lost 1 base and J lost 0, with 8 bases in between. Germline V gene data show CDR1 as SGHRS and CDR2 as YFSETQ. The clonotype comes from a person between 18 and 70 years old in good health. The material sequenced was blood. The rearrangement links TRBV5-1 to TRBJ2-1; D not certain. CDR3 sequence (DNA): TGCGCCAGCAGCTTGACTTGGAGCTCCTACAATGAGCAGTTCTTC. The encoded protein is CASSLTWSSYNEQFF. The full variable domain, its missing parts supplied by reference TRBV5-1 and TRBJ2-1, is KAGVTQTPRYLIKTRGQQVTLSCSPISGHRSVSWYQQTPGQGLQFLFEYFSETQRNKGNFPGRFSGRQFSNSRSEMNVSTLELGDSALYLCASSLTWSSYNEQFFGPGTRLTVL.